This T cell receptor beta chain was captured by sequencing in a study of T cell responses to AZD1222 COVID-19 vaccine. General observations from the study: Following two doses of AZD1222, Spike-specific TCR breadth and depth rose.

This CDR3 region has 17 residues. V lost 0 bases and J lost 0, with 13 bases in between. Germline values: CDR1 KGHDR, CDR2 SFDVKD. TCRdb's copy holds only in-frame clones and misses some; the assay was immunoSEQ multiplex PCR. The repertoire consists of 70,000 to 95,000 clones, with 85% to 90% occurring once and the leading ten covering over 2%. Comment on this clone: Its target is not known.

The genes are TRBV24-1 and TRBJ1-1; D unresolved. The source of this sequence is an adult who received the AZD1222 COVID-19 vaccine. This specimen consisted of peripheral blood, obtained 28 days after the second AZD1222 dose. CDR3 DNA: TGTGCCACCAGTGATTTGCTGGGTATTGAGATGAACACTGAAGCTTTCTTT. This encodes CATSDLLGIEMNTEAFF.